These T cell receptor beta chains were read from a single sample in a study of molecular identifiers for immune sequencing clone quantification. Using its own MiXCR run on the PCR reads, TCRdb lists one record per CDR3 protein. This table has some 680,000 distinct CDR3 sequences, roughly 25% appearing once. Specimen: naive CD8+ T cells from blood, with Jurkat cell RNA spiked in. All receptors derive from a human donor in good health. Some libraries in this study had Jurkat cell RNA spiked in. The CDR3 runs from the conserved cysteine through the conserved F or W. The D gene is left open where the match is weak. Size tells how often a clone was seen (once, few, many) or the class of an expanded clone, and some rows leave it out.

clone size: NA
D gene: NA
J gene: TRBJ2-7
V gene: TRBV7-9
CDR3 protein: CANSPPGDEQYF
CDR3 DNA: TGTGCCAACAGCCCACCAGGGGACGAGCAGTACTTC

clone size: NA
D gene: NA
J gene: TRBJ2-1
V gene: TRBV9
CDR3 protein: CASSVVEGEQFF
CDR3 DNA: TGTGCCAGCAGCGTAGTAGAGGGTGAGCAGTTCTTC

clone size: many
D gene: TRBD2
J gene: TRBJ2-5
V gene: TRBV29-1
CDR3 protein: CSVNLAGMGETQYF
CDR3 DNA: TGCAGCGTTAACTTAGCGGGGATGGGTGAGACCCAGTACTTC

clone size: many
D gene: NA
J gene: TRBJ1-1
V gene: TRBV7-9
CDR3 protein: CAAADRSTMNTEAFF
CDR3 DNA: TGTGCCGCAGCCGATCGGTCGACCATGAACACTGAAGCTTTCTTT

clone size: NA
D gene: TRBD1
J gene: TRBJ2-5
V gene: TRBV12-3/TRBV12-4
CDR3 protein: CASSHTGGPHF
CDR3 DNA: TGTGCCAGCAGTCATACAGGGGGCCCGCACTTC

clone size: many
D gene: NA
J gene: TRBJ2-7
V gene: TRBV4-3
CDR3 protein: CASSQVWKQGGGEQYF
CDR3 DNA: TGCGCCAGCAGCCAAGTCTGGAAACAGGGAGGGGGCGAGCAGTACTTC

clone size: NA
D gene: TRBD1
J gene: TRBJ2-7
V gene: TRBV4-1
CDR3 protein: CVSSRAPGTGYEQYF
CDR3 DNA: TGCGTCAGCAGCCGAGCACCCGGGACAGGGTACGAGCAGTACTTC

clone size: few
D gene: NA
J gene: TRBJ2-1
V gene: TRBV20-1
CDR3 protein: CSASGGGDSYNEQFF
CDR3 DNA: TGCAGTGCTAGTGGAGGAGGGGATTCCTACAATGAGCAGTTCTTC

clone size: few
D gene: TRBD1
J gene: TRBJ1-1
V gene: TRBV27
CDR3 protein: CASSGQASGTEAFF
CDR3 DNA: TGTGCCAGCAGCGGACAGGCGTCTGGCACTGAAGCTTTCTTT

clone size: many
D gene: NA
J gene: TRBJ1-3
V gene: TRBV6-6
CDR3 protein: CASSYNENTIYF
CDR3 DNA: TGTGCCAGCAGTTACAATGAGAACACCATATATTTT

clone size: NA
D gene: TRBD2
J gene: TRBJ2-1
V gene: TRBV5-5
CDR3 protein: CASSDRPAGAAEQFF
CDR3 DNA: TGTGCCAGCAGCGACCGGCCAGCGGGAGCGGCCGAGCAGTTCTTC

clone size: many
D gene: NA
J gene: TRBJ1-4
V gene: TRBV2
CDR3 protein: CASREYRASNEKLFF
CDR3 DNA: TGTGCCAGCAGGGAATACAGGGCCTCTAATGAAAAACTGTTTTTT

clone size: NA
D gene: TRBD2
J gene: TRBJ2-4
V gene: TRBV6-5
CDR3 protein: CASSHSPPGERGDRNIQYF
CDR3 DNA: TGTGCCAGCAGTCACTCCCCTCCTGGGGAGCGGGGGGACCGAAACATTCAGTACTTC

clone size: NA
D gene: TRBD2
J gene: TRBJ2-5
V gene: TRBV4-1
CDR3 protein: CASSQGDGGEETQYF
CDR3 DNA: TGCGCCAGCAGCCAAGGCGACGGGGGGGAAGAGACCCAGTACTTC

clone size: NA
D gene: NA
J gene: TRBJ2-7
V gene: TRBV20-1
CDR3 protein: CSANRENSYEQYF
CDR3 DNA: TGCAGTGCTAACCGGGAAAATTCCTACGAGCAGTACTTC

clone size: few
D gene: NA
J gene: TRBJ1-2
V gene: TRBV6-2/TRBV6-3
CDR3 protein: CASSYFHAGYTF
CDR3 DNA: TGTGCCAGCAGTTACTTTCATGCTGGCTACACCTTC

clone size: NA
D gene: NA
J gene: TRBJ1-5
V gene: TRBV19
CDR3 protein: CASSPEQGYSNQPQHF
CDR3 DNA: TGTGCCAGTAGTCCAGAACAGGGCTATAGCAATCAGCCCCAGCATTTT

clone size: many
D gene: NA
J gene: TRBJ2-7
V gene: TRBV27
CDR3 protein: CATASGIIASEQYF
CDR3 DNA: TGTGCCACCGCGTCCGGGATAATAGCCTCCGAGCAGTACTTC

clone size: NA
D gene: NA
J gene: TRBJ2-1
V gene: TRBV6-5
CDR3 protein: CASSYSYGPPGHKNNEQFF
CDR3 DNA: TGTGCCAGCAGTTACTCTTACGGGCCTCCGGGACACAAAAACAATGAGCAGTTCTTC

clone size: many
D gene: TRBD2
J gene: TRBJ2-7
V gene: TRBV4-1
CDR3 protein: CASSQISGLAGGEQYF
CDR3 DNA: TGCGCCAGCAGCCAAATCTCCGGACTAGCGGGGGGTGAGCAGTACTTC

clone size: few
D gene: NA
J gene: TRBJ2-1
V gene: TRBV4-3
CDR3 protein: CASSQDFQLYYNEQFF
CDR3 DNA: TGCGCCAGCAGCCAAGATTTCCAGTTATACTACAATGAGCAGTTCTTC

clone size: NA
D gene: NA
J gene: TRBJ2-1
V gene: TRBV6-5
CDR3 protein: CASSKTVTSWEQFF
CDR3 DNA: TGTGCCAGCAGCAAGACGGTGACATCATGGGAGCAGTTCTTC

clone size: few
D gene: NA
J gene: TRBJ2-2
V gene: TRBV25-1
CDR3 protein: CASSETSSGELFF
CDR3 DNA: TGTGCCAGCAGTGAGACCTCTTCCGGGGAGCTGTTTTTT

clone size: NA
D gene: NA
J gene: TRBJ2-4
V gene: TRBV14
CDR3 protein: CASSQDRGSRDF
CDR3 DNA: TGTGCCAGCAGCCAAGATAGGGGGTCGAGGGACTTC

clone size: many
D gene: NA
J gene: TRBJ2-1
V gene: TRBV15
CDR3 protein: CATSTREGEQFF
CDR3 DNA: TGTGCCACCAGCACCAGGGAAGGTGAGCAGTTCTTC

clone size: few
D gene: NA
J gene: TRBJ2-3
V gene: TRBV5-1
CDR3 protein: CASSLTQSSTDTQYF
CDR3 DNA: TGCGCCAGCAGCTTGACACAGTCTAGCACAGATACGCAGTATTTT

clone size: many
D gene: NA
J gene: TRBJ1-1
V gene: TRBV7-9
CDR3 protein: CASSLVGENTEAFF
CDR3 DNA: TGTGCCAGCAGCTTAGTTGGGGAGAACACTGAAGCTTTCTTT

clone size: many
D gene: NA
J gene: TRBJ2-3
V gene: TRBV24-1
CDR3 protein: CATSAGADTQYF
CDR3 DNA: TGTGCCACCAGTGCCGGGGCAGATACGCAGTATTTT

clone size: many
D gene: NA
J gene: TRBJ2-3
V gene: TRBV27
CDR3 protein: CASTRGSDSSTDTQYF
CDR3 DNA: TGTGCCAGCACCAGAGGTTCGGACAGTAGCACAGATACGCAGTATTTT

clone size: many
D gene: NA
J gene: TRBJ2-3
V gene: TRBV5-5
CDR3 protein: CASSLLNNLDTDTQYF
CDR3 DNA: TGTGCCAGCAGCTTGTTGAATAACTTAGACACAGATACGCAGTATTTT

clone size: few
D gene: NA
J gene: TRBJ2-3
V gene: TRBV20-1
CDR3 protein: CSARGGWGAHDTQYF
CDR3 DNA: TGCAGTGCTAGAGGCGGCTGGGGGGCGCATGATACGCAGTATTTT

clone size: many
D gene: NA
J gene: TRBJ1-1
V gene: TRBV7-9
CDR3 protein: CASSWGHIAEAFF
CDR3 DNA: TGTGCCAGCAGCTGGGGACATATCGCTGAAGCTTTCTTT

clone size: NA
D gene: TRBD1
J gene: TRBJ2-5
V gene: TRBV29-1
CDR3 protein: CSVEDLDRGMQGNQYF
CDR3 DNA: TGCAGCGTTGAAGATCTTGACAGGGGGATGCAAGGGAACCAGTACTTC

clone size: few
D gene: NA
J gene: TRBJ2-5
V gene: TRBV3-1
CDR3 protein: CASSSGRFQETQYF
CDR3 DNA: TGTGCCAGCAGCTCGGGACGGTTCCAAGAGACCCAGTACTTC

clone size: many
D gene: TRBD2
J gene: TRBJ2-1
V gene: TRBV24-1
CDR3 protein: CATSAGLADRNEQFF
CDR3 DNA: TGTGCCACCAGTGCTGGACTAGCCGACCGCAATGAGCAGTTCTTC

clone size: few
D gene: TRBD1
J gene: TRBJ2-7
V gene: TRBV15
CDR3 protein: CATSIGQGTYEQYF
CDR3 DNA: TGTGCCACCAGCATTGGACAGGGAACCTACGAGCAGTACTTC

clone size: NA
D gene: NA
J gene: TRBJ2-2
V gene: TRBV7-6
CDR3 protein: CASRLPITGELFF
CDR3 DNA: TGTGCCAGCAGACTACCGATCACCGGGGAGCTGTTTTTT

clone size: NA
D gene: TRBD2
J gene: TRBJ2-1
V gene: TRBV29-1
CDR3 protein: CSVGGSGTSYYNEQFF
CDR3 DNA: TGCAGCGTCGGGGGTTCCGGGACTAGTTACTACAATGAGCAGTTCTTC

clone size: NA
D gene: NA
J gene: TRBJ2-7
V gene: TRBV7-9
CDR3 protein: CASSSREGLNEQYF
CDR3 DNA: TGTGCCAGCAGCTCACGGGAAGGGTTGAACGAGCAGTACTTC

clone size: NA
D gene: NA
J gene: TRBJ1-4
V gene: TRBV27
CDR3 protein: CASSSPAKGDEKLFF
CDR3 DNA: TGTGCCAGCAGTTCCCCGGCGAAAGGGGATGAAAAACTGTTTTTT

clone size: NA
D gene: NA
J gene: TRBJ2-2
V gene: TRBV24-1
CDR3 protein: CATSDPGQSPGELFF
CDR3 DNA: TGTGCCACCAGTGATCCTGGACAGTCCCCGGGGGAGCTGTTTTTT

clone size: NA
D gene: NA
J gene: TRBJ1-5
V gene: TRBV20-1
CDR3 protein: CSARPGHLEAYNQPQHF
CDR3 DNA: TGCAGTGCTAGACCGGGACACCTTGAAGCTTACAATCAGCCCCAGCATTTT